This T cell receptor beta chain was documented in a study of T-cell memory formation after mild COVID-19. Concerning this clonotype itself: Its antigen is unknown.

Constant-segment primers were used for 5'RACE, and the resulting TCR alpha and TCR beta cDNA libraries carried sample barcodes and UMIs. Each CDR3 protein is one row after TCRdb ran MiXCR on the 5' RACE reads. The data contain approximately 270,000 distinct CDR3 sequences, 15% to 20% of them singletons. The ends were cut back, 3 bases at V and 7 bases at J, with 9 bases in the middle. Per germline, CDR1 SGHNT and CDR2 YENEEA. This CDR3 spans 13 amino acids. Study-level points and caveats: Proof of SARS-CoV-2 specificity was absent for the second-wave clones that crested on day 37. Some responding clones appeared in pre-infection memory, suggesting cross-reactive memory joined. The study found contracting CD4+ clones mainly in CM and EM and contracting CD8+ clones in EMRA.

This clonotype originated in a man between 18 and 35 years old who had mild COVID-19 (a few samples of this study predate the infection). Cell type and time point are not known. This chain links TRBV11-3 with TRBJ2-2; no definite D call. Input material: PBMCs or a T cell subset sorted from them (not recorded which). CDR3 DNA sequence: TGTGCCAGCAGCTTGTCGGACGGCGGGGAGCTGTTTTTT. Translation: CASSLSDGGELFF. The entire variable domain, with the rest obtained from reference TRBV11-3 and TRBJ2-2, is as follows: EAGVVQSPRYKIIEKKQPVAFWCNPISGHNTLYWYLQNLGQGPELLIRYENEEAVDDSQLPKDRFSAERLKGVDSTLKIQPAELGDSAVYLCASSLSDGGELFFGEGSRLTVL.